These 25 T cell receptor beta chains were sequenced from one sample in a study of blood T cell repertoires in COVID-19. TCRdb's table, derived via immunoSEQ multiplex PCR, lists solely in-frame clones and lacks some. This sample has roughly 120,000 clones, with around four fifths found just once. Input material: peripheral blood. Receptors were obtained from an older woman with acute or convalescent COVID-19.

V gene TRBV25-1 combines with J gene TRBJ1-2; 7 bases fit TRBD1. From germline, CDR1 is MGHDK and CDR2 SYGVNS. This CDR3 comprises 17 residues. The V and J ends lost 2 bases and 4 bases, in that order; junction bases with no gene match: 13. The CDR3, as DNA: TGTGCCAGCAGTGAAACCGGGACAGCGTCGAGGACCTATGGCTACACCTTC. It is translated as CASSETGTASRTYGYTF.

CDR3 DNA sequence: TGTGCCAGCAGTTCCCCGGGACAGGGGTATGAAAAACTGTTTTTT. It is translated as CASSSPGQGYEKLFF. The chain joins TRBV6-5 to TRBJ1-4; TRBD1 aligns across 10 bases. CDR1 and CDR2 (germline): MNHEY, SVGAGI. CDR3 length equals 15 residues. V gave up 4 bases and J gave up 6 bases; unmatched junction bases: 5.

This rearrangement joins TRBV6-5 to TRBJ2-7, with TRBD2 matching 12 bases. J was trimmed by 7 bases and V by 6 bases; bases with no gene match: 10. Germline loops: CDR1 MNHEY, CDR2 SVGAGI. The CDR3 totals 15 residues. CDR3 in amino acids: CASRVLAGGPGEQYF. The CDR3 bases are TGTGCCAGCAGAGTTCTAGCGGGAGGGCCGGGGGAGCAGTACTTC.

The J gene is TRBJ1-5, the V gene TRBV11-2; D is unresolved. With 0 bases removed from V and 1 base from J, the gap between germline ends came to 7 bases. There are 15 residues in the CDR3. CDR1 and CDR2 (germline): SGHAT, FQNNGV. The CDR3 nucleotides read TGTGCCAGCAGCTTAGATGGCGGAAGCAATCAGCCCCAGCATTTT. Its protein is CASSLDGGSNQPQHF.

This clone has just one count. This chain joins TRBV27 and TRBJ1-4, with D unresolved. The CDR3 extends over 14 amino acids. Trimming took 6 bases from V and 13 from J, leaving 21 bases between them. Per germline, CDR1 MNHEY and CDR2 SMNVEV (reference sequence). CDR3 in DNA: TGTGCCAGCAGGGAGGACGGACGCATAGGTAGACTGTTTTTT. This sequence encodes CASREDGRIGRLFF. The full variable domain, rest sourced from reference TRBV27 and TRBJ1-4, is EAQVTQNPRYLITVTGKKLTVTCSQNMNHEYMSWYRQDPGLGLRQIYYSMNVEVTDKGDVPEGYKVSRKEKRNFPLILESPSPNQTSLYFCASREDGRIGRLFFGSGTQLSVL.

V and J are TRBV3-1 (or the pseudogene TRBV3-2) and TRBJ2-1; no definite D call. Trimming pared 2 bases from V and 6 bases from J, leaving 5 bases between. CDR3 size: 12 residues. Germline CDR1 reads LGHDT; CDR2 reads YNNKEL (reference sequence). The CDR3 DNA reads TGTGCCAGCAGCCAACGTAGCAATGAGCAGTTCTTC. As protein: CASSQRSNEQFF.

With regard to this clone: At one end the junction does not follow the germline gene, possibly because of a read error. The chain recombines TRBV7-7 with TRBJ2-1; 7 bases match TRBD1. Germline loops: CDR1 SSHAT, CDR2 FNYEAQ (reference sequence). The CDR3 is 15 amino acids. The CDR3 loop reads CASSLRGTVNNEQFF. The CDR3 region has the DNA TGTGCTAGCAGCTTAAGGGGGACAGTCAACAATGAGCAGTTCTTC.

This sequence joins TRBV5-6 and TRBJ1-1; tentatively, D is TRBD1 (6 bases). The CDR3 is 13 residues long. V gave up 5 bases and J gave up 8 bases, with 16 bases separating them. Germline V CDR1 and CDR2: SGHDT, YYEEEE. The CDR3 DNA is TGTGCCAGCAGGGTCACAGGGCTTGCGGAAGCTTTCTTT. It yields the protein CASRVTGLAEAFF.

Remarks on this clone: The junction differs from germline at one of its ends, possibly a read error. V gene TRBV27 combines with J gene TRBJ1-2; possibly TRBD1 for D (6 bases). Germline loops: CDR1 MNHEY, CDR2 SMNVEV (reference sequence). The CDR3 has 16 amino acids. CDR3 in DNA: TGTGCCGGCAGCCTATCTACAGGGCAAAGGTACTATGGCTACACCTTC. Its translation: CAGSLSTGQRYYGYTF.

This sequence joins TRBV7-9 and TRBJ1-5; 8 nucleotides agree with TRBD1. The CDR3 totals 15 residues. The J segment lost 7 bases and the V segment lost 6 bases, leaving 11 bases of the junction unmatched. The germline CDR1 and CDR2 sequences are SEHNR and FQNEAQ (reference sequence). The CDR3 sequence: CASSNGQGISQPQHF. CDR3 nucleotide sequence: TGTGCCAGCAGTAATGGACAGGGAATATCACAGCCCCAGCATTTT.

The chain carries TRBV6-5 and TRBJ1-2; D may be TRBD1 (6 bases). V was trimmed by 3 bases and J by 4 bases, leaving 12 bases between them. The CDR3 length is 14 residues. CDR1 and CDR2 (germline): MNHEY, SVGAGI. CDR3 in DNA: TGTGCCAGCAGTTATCGGCAGGGGAGCTATGGCTACACCTTC. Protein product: CASSYRQGSYGYTF.

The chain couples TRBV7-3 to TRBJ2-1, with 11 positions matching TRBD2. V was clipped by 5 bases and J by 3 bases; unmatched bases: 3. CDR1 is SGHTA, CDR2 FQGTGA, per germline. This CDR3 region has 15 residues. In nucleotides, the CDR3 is TGTGCCAGCAGCCAAACTAGCGGGAGCTACAATGAGCAGTTCTTC. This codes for CASSQTSGSYNEQFF. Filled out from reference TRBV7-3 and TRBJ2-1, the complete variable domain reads GAGVSQTPSNKVTEKGKYVELRCDPISGHTALYWYRQSLGQGPEFLIYFQGTGAADDSGLPNDRFFAVRPEGSVSTLKIQRTERGDSAVYLCASSQTSGSYNEQFFGPGTRLTVL.

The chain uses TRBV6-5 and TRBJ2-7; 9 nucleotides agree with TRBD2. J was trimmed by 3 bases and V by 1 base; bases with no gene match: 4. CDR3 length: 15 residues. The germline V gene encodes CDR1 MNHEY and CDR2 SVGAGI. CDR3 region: CASSYWAGGSYEQYF. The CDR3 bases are TGTGCCAGCAGTTACTGGGCGGGAGGGAGCTACGAGCAGTACTTC.

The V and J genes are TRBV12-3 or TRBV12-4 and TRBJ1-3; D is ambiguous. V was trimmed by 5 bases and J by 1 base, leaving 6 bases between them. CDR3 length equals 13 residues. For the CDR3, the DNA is TGTGCCAGCAGTCGTGTATCTGGAAACACCATATATTTT. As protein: CASSRVSGNTIYF.

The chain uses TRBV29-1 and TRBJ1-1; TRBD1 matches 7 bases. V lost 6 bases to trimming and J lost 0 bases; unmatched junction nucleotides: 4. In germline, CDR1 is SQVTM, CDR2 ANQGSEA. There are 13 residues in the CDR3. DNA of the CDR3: TGCAGCGTGGGGACAGTTATGAACACTGAAGCTTTCTTT. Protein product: CSVGTVMNTEAFF.

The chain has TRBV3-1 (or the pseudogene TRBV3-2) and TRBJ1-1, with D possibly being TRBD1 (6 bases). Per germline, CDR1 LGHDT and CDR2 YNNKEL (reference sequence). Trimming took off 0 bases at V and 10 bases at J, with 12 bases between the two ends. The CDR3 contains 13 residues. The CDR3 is CASSQDHRGAAFF. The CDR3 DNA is TGTGCCAGCAGCCAAGATCATCGGGGGGCAGCTTTCTTT.

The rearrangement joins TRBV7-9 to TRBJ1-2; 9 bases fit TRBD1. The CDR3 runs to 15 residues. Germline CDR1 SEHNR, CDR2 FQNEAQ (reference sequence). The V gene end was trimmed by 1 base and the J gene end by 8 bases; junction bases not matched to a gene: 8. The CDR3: CASSLGDRVVAGYTF. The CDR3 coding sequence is TGTGCCAGCAGCTTAGGGGACAGGGTGGTCGCCGGCTACACCTTC.

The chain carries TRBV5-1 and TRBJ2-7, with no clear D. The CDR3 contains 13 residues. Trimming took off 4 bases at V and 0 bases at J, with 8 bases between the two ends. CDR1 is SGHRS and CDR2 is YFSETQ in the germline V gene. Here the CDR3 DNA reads TGCGCCAGCAGCGTAGCAAGCTCCTACGAGCAGTACTTC. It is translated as CASSVASSYEQYF.

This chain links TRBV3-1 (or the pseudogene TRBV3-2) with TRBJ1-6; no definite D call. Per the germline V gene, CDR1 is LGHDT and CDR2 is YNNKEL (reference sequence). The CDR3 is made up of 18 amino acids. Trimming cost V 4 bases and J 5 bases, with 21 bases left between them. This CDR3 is CASSRGFPRVGNNSPLHF. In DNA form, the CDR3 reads TGTGCCAGCAGCCGAGGGTTTCCGAGGGTCGGGAATAATTCACCCCTCCACTTT.

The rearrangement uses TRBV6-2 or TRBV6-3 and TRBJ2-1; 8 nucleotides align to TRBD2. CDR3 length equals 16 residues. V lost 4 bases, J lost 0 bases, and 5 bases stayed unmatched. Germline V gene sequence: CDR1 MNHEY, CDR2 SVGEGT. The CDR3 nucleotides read TGTGCCAGCAGTTGGGGACTAGTCCTCTCCTACAATGAGCAGTTCTTC. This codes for CASSWGLVLSYNEQFF.

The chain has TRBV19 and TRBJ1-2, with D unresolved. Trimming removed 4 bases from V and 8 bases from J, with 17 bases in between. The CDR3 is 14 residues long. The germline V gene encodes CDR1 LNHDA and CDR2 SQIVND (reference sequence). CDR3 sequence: CASSTRTGLKGYTF. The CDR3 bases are TGTGCCAGTAGTACCCGGACTGGGTTAAAGGGCTACACCTTC.

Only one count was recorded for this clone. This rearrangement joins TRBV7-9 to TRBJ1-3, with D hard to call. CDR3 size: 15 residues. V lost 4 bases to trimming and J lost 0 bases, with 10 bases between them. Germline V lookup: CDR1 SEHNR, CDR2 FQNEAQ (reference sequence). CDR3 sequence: CASSSRVSSGNTIYF. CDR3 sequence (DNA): TGTGCCAGCAGCTCCCGGGTCTCCTCTGGAAACACCATATATTTT.

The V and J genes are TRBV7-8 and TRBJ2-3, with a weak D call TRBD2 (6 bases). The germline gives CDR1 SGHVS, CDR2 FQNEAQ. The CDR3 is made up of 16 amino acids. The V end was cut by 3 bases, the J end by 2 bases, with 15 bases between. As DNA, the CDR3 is TGTGCCAGCAGCTTTTCTGGGATAGCGGTCACAGATACGCAGTATTTT. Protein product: CASSFSGIAVTDTQYF.

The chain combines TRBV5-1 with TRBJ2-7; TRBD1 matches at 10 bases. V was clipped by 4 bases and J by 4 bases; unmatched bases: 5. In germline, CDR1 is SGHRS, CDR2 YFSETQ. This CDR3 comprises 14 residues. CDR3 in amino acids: CASSLGTGVYEQYF. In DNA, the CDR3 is TGCGCCAGCAGCCTAGGGACAGGGGTATACGAGCAGTACTTC.

CDR3 loop: CASSWSGRGNEQFF. In DNA, the CDR3 is TGTGCCAGCAGCTGGAGCGGGAGGGGGAATGAGCAGTTCTTC. The chain links TRBV7-9 to TRBJ2-1, with 10 bases aligning to TRBD2. Germline assignment: CDR1 SEHNR and CDR2 FQNEAQ (reference sequence). This CDR3 comprises 14 residues. The trim removed 4 bases at V and 7 bases at J, leaving 4 bases unmatched.